This TCR beta chain was retrieved from a study of T cells in Graves' hyperthyroidism and ophthalmopathy. Study results and caveats: Model output signaled ophthalmopathy a median approximately six months ahead of onset. Researchers found most expanded thyroid clonotypes above 0.001 in blood as well.

With a duration under 2 months, the hyperthyroidism was newly diagnosed in patients aged 18 to 65. It was RNA transcripts that yielded the amplified TCR beta CDR3 regions. The HTBI primer set was used in a first-round RT-PCR of the TCR CDR3. One entry per CDR3 protein results from TCRdb running MiXCR on the multiplex PCR reads. This sample has roughly 580,000 distinct CDR3 sequences, with about 14% found just once. This clonotype has only a few counts. Antigen: not known. Sequencing input: blood. This receptor was taken from a woman in her thirties with Graves' hyperthyroidism that later progressed to Graves' ophthalmopathy.

Here the CDR3 reads CASSNSTERMGYTF. In DNA, the CDR3 is TGTGCCAGCAGCAACTCGACAGAACGTATGGGCTACACCTTC. This chain links TRBV7-9 with TRBJ1-2; tentative D call: TRBD1 (5 bases). This CDR3 contains 14 residues. CDR1 and CDR2 (germline): SEHNR, FQNEAQ (reference sequence). V was pared by 5 bases and J by 8 bases, with 18 bases between.